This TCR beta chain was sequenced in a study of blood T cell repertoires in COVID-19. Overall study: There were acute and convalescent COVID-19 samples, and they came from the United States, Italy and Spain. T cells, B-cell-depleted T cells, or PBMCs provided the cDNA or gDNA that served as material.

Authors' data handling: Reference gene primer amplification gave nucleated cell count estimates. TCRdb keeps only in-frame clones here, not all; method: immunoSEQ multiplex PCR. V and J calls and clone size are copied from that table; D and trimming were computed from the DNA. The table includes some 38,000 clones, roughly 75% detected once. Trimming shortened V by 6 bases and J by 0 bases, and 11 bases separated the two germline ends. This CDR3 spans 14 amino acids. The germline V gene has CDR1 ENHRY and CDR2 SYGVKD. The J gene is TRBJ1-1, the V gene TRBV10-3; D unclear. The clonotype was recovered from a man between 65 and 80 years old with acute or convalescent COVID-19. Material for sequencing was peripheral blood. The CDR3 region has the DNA TGTGCCATCAGCCCAGGTGGCCTGAACACTGAAGCTTTCTTT. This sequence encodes CAISPGGLNTEAFF.